This TCR beta chain was recorded in a study of immune cell composition in non-small cell lung cancer. Assay: immunoSEQ multiplex PCR; the TCRdb copy retains only in-frame clones and omits some. The sample has roughly 1,900 clones, roughly four fifths seen once. In the case of this clone: Its specificity is not known.

Study findings and constraints: TIL tumour reactivity correlated with maximal tumour-associated clone frequency in adenocarcinoma. Tumour-reactive clones were not shown to match dominant in vivo tumour clones. Clones >0.5% enriched in tumour were rarer in adenocarcinoma (33%) than squamous (around 75%).

This clonotype was obtained from a human donor with non-small cell lung cancer. Sequencing input: lung tumor tissue.

CDR3 region: CASSSGQGAGMNTEAFF. The CDR3 DNA sequence: TGTGCCAGCAGCTCCGGACAGGGGGCGGGTATGAACACTGAAGCTTTCTTT. J is TRBJ1-1 and V is TRBV4-2; TRBD1 agrees at 11 bases. This CDR3 region has 17 residues. The J segment lost 0 bases and the V segment lost 5 bases, leaving 8 bases of the junction unmatched. CDR1 LGHNA and CDR2 YNFKEQ come from the germline V gene.